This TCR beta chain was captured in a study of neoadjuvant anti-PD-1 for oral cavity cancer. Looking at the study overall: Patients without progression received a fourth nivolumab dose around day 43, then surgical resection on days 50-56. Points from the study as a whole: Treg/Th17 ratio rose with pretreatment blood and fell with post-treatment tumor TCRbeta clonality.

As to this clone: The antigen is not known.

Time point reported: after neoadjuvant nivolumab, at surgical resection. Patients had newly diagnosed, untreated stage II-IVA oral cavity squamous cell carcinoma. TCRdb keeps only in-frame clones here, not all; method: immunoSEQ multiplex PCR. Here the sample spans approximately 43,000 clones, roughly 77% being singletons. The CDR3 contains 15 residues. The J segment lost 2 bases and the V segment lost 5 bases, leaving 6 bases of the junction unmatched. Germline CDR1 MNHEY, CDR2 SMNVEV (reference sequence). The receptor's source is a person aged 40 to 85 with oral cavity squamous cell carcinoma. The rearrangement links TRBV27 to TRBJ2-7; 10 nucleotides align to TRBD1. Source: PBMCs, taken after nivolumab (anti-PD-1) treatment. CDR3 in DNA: TGTGCCAGCAGTGTCGGACAGGGGGTGACCTACGAGCAGTACTTC. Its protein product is CASSVGQGVTYEQYF.